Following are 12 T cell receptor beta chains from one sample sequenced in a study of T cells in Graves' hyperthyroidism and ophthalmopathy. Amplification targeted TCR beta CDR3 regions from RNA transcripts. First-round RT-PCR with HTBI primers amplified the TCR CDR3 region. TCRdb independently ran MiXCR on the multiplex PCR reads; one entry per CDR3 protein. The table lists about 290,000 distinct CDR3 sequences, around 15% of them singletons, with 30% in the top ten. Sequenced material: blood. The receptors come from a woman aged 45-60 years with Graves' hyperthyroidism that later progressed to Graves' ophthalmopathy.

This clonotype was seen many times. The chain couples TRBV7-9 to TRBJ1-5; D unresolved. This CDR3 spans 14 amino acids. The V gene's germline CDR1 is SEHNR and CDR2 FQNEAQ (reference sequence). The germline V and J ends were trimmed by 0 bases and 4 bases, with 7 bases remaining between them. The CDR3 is CASSLATGNQPQHF. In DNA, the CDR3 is TGTGCCAGCAGCTTAGCGACGGGGAATCAGCCCCAGCATTTT.

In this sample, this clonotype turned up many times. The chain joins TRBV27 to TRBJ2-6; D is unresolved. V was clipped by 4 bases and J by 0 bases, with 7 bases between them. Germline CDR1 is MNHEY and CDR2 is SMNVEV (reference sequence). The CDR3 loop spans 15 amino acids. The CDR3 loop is CASSSPSSGANVLTF. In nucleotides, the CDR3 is TGTGCCAGCAGTTCACCCTCCTCTGGGGCCAACGTCCTGACTTTC.

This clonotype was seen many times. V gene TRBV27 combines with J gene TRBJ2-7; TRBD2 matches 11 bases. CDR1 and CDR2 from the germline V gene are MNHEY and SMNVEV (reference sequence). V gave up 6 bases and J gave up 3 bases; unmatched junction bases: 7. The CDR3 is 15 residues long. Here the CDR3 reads CASSRSGTSGYEQYF. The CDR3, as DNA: TGTGCCAGCAGCCGATCCGGGACTAGCGGCTACGAGCAGTACTTC.

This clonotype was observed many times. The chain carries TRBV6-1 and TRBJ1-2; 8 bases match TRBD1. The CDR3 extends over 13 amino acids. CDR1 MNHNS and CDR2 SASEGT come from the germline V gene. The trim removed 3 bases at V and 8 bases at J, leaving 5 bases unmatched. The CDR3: CASSDRTGRGYTF. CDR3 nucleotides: TGTGCCAGCAGTGACAGGACAGGGCGCGGCTACACCTTC.

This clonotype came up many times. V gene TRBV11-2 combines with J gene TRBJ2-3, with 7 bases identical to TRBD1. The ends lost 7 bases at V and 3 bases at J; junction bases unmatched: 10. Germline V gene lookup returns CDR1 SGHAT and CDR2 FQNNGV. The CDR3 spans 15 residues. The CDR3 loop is CASNPDRWGTDTQYF. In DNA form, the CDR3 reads TGTGCCAGCAACCCGGACAGGTGGGGGACAGATACGCAGTATTTT. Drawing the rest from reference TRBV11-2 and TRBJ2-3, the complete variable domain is EAGVAQSPRYKIIEKRQSVAFWCNPISGHATLYWYQQILGQGPKLLIQFQNNGVVDDSQLPKDRFSAERLKGVDSTLKIQPAKLEDSAVYLCASNPDRWGTDTQYFGPGTRLTVL.

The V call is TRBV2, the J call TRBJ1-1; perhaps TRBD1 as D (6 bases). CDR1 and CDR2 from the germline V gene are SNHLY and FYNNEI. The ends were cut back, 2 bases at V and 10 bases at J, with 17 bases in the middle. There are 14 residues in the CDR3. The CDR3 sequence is CASSERGGGLRAFF. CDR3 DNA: TGTGCCAGCAGTGAAAGGGGCGGGGGGCTGCGAGCTTTCTTT.

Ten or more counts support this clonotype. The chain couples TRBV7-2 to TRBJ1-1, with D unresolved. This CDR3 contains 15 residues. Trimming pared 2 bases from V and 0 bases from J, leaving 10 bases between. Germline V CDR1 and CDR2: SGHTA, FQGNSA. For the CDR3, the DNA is TGTGCCAGCAGCTTATTGGGAAGAGTGAACACTGAAGCTTTCTTT. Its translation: CASSLLGRVNTEAFF.

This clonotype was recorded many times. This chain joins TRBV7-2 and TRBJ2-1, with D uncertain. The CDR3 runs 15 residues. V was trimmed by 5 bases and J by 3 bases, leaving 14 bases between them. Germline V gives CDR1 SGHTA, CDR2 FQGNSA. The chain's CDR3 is CASSPRSEVYNEQFF. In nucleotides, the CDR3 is TGTGCCAGCAGCCCCCGCTCCGAGGTCTACAATGAGCAGTTCTTC.

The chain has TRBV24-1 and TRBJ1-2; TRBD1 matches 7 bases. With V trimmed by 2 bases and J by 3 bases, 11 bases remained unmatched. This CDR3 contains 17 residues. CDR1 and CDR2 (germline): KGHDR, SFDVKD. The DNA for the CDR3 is TGTGCCACCAGTGATTACAGGGGATCGGGTACCGACTATGGCTACACCTTC. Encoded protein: CATSDYRGSGTDYGYTF.

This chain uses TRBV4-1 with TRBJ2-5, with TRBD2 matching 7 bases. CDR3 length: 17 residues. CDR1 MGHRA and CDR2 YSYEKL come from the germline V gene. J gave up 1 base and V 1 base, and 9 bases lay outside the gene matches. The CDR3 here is CASSQGGSGLLQETQYF. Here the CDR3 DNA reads TGCGCCAGCAGCCAAGGAGGTAGCGGGCTTCTCCAAGAGACCCAGTACTTC.

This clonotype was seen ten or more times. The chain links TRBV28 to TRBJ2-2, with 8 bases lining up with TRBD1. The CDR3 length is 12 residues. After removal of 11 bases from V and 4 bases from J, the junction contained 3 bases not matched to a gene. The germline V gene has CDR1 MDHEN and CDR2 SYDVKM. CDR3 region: CAGQGSTGELFF. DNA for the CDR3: TGTGCCGGACAGGGCAGCACCGGGGAGCTGTTTTTT.

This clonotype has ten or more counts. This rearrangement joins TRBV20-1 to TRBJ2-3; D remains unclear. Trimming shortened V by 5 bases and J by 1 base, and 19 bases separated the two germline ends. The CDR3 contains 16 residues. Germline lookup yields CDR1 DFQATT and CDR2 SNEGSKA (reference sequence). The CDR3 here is CSAPKGHSSRTDTQYF. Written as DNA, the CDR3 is TGCAGTGCTCCCAAGGGCCATAGTAGTCGCACAGATACGCAGTATTTT.